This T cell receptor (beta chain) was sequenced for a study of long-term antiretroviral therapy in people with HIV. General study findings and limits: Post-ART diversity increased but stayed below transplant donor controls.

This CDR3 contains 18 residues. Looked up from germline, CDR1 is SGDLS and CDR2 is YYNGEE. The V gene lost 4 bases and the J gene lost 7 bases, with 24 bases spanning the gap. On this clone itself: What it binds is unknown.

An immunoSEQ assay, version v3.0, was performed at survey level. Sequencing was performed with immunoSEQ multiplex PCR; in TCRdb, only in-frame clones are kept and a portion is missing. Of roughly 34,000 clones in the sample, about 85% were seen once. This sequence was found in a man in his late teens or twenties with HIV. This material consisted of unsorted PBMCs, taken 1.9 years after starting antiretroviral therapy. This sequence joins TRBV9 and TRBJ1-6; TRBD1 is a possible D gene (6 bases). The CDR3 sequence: CASSPRGGTGSLNSPLHF. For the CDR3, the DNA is TGTGCCAGCAGCCCGAGGGGGGGCACAGGGTCGTTGAATTCACCCCTCCACTTT.